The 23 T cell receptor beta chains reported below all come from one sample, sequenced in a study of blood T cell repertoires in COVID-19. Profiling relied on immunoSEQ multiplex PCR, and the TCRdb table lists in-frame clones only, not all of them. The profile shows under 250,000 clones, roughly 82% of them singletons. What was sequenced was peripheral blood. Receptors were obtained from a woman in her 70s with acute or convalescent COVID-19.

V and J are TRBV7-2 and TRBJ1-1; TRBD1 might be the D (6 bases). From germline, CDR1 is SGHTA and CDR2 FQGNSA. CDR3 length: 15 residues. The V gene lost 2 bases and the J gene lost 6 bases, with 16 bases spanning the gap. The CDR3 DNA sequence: TGTGCCAGCAGCTTACAGTTCTTGGACAGTTCTGAAGCTTTCTTT. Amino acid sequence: CASSLQFLDSSEAFF. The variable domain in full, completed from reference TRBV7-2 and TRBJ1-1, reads GAGVSQSPSNKVTEKGKDVELRCDPISGHTALYWYRQSLGQGLEFLIYFQGNSAPDKSGLPSDRFSAERTGGSVSTLTIQRTQQEDSAVYLCASSLQFLDSSEAFFGQGTRLTVV.

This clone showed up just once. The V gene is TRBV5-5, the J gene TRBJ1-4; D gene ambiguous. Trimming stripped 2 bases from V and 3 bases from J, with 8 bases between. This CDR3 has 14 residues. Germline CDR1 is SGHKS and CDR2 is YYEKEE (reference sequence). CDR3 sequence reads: CASSFIGANEKLFF. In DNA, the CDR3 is TGTGCCAGCAGCTTTATAGGAGCTAATGAAAAACTGTTTTTT.

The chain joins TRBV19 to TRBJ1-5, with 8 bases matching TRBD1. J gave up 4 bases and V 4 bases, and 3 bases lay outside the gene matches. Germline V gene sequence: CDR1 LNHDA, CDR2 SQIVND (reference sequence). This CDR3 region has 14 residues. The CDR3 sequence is CASSRGQENQPQHF. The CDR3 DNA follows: TGTGCCAGTAGTAGGGGACAGGAAAATCAGCCCCAGCATTTT. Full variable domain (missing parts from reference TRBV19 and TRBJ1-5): DGGITQSPKYLFRKEGQNVTLSCEQNLNHDAMYWYRQDPGQGLRLIYYSQIVNDFQKGDIAEGYSVSREKKESFPLTVTSAQKNPTAFYLCASSRGQENQPQHFGDGTRLSIL.

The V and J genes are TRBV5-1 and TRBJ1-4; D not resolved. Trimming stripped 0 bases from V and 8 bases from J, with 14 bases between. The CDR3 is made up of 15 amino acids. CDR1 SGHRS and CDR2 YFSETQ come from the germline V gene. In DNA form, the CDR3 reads TGCGCCAGCAGCTTGGAGACGACCGATAGCGAAAAACTGTTTTTT. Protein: CASSLETTDSEKLFF. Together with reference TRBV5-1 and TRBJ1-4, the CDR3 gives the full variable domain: KAGVTQTPRYLIKTRGQQVTLSCSPISGHRSVSWYQQTPGQGLQFLFEYFSETQRNKGNFPGRFSGRQFSNSRSEMNVSTLELGDSALYLCASSLETTDSEKLFFGSGTQLSVL.

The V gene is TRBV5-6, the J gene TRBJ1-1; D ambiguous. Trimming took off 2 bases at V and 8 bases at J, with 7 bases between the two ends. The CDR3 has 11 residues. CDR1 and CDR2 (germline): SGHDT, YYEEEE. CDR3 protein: CASSFRREAFF. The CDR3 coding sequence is TGTGCCAGCAGCTTTCGCAGGGAAGCTTTCTTT.

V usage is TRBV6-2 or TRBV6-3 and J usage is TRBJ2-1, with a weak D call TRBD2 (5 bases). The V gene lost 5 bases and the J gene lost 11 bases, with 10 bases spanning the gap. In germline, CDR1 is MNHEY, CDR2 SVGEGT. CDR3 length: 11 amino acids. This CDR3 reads CASSTTGKQFF. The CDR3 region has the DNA TGTGCCAGCAGTACCACGGGGAAGCAGTTCTTC.

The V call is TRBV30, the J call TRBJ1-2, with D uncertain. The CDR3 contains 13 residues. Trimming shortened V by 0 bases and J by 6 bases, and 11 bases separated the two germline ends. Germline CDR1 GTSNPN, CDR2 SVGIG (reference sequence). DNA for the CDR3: TGTGCCTGGAGTGTAGGCGGGTACAATGGCTACACCTTC. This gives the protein CAWSVGGYNGYTF.

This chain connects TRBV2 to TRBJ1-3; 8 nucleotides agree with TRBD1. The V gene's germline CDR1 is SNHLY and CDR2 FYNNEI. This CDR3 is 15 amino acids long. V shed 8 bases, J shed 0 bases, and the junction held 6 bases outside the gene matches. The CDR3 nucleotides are TGTGCCAGCGGCCGGGACAGGTCCTCTGGAAACACCATATATTTT. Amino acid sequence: CASGRDRSSGNTIYF.

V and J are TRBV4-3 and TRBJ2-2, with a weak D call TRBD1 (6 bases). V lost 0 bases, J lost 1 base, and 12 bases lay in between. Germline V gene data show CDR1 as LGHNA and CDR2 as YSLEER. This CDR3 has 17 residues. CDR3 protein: CASSQDARGRNTGELFF. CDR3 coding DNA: TGCGCCAGCAGCCAAGATGCGAGGGGGAGGAACACCGGGGAGCTGTTTTTT.

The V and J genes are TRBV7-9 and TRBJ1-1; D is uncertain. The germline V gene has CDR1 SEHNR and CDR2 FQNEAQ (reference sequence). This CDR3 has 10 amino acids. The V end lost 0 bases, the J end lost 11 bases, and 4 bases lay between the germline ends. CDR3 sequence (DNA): TGTGCCAGCAGCTTAGCGTCTGCTTTCTTT. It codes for CASSLASAFF. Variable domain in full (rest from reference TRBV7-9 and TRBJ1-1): DTGVSQNPRHKITKRGQNVTFRCDPISEHNRLYWYRQTLGQGPEFLTYFQNEAQLEKSRLLSDRFSAERPKGSFSTLEIQRTEQGDSAMYLCASSLASAFFGQGTRLTVV.

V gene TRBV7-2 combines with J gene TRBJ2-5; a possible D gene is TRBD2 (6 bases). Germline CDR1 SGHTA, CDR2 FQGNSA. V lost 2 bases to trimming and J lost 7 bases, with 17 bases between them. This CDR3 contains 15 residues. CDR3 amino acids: CASSLIRPGRGTQYF. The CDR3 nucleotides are TGTGCCAGCAGCTTAATTCGTCCGGGGCGGGGGACCCAGTACTTC.

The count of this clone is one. This CDR3 reads CASSLQGQGNEKLFF. In nucleotides, the CDR3 is TGCGCCAGCAGCTTGCAAGGACAGGGGAATGAAAAACTGTTTTTT. This chain uses TRBV5-1 with TRBJ1-4; TRBD1 aligns across 9 bases. Germline V gene data show CDR1 as SGHRS and CDR2 as YFSETQ. The V segment lost 1 base and the J segment 5 bases; nucleotides outside the gene matches: 3. This CDR3 is built from 15 residues.

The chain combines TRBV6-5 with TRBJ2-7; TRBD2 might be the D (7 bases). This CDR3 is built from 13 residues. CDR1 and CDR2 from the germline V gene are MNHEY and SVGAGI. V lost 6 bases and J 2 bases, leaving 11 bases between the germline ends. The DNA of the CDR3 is TGTGCCAGCAGGGGGGGGGACACCTACGAGCAGTACTTC. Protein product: CASRGGDTYEQYF.

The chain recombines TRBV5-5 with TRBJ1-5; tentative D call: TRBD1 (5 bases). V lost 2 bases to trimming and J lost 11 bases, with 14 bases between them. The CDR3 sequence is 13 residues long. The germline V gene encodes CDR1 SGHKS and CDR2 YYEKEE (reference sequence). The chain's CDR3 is CASSFWAGRTQHF. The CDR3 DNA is TGTGCCAGCAGCTTTTGGGCAGGGAGGACCCAGCATTTT.

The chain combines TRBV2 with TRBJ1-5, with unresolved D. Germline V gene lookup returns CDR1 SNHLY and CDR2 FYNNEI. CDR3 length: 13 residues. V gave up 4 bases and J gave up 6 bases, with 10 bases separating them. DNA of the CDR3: TGTGCCAGCAGTGTTGAGGGAAGTCAGCCCCAGCATTTT. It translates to CASSVEGSQPQHF.

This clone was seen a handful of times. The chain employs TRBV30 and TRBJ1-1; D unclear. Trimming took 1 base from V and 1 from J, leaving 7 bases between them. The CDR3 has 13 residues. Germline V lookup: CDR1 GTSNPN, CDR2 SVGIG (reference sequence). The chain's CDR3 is CAWSATPNTEAFF. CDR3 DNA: TGTGCCTGGAGTGCGACACCGAACACTGAAGCTTTCTTT.

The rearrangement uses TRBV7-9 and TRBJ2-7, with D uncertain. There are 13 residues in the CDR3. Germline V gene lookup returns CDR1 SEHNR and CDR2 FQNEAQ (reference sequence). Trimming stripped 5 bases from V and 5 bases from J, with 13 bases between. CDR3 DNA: TGTGCCAGCAGCGCCGACTGGATCCACGAGCAGTACTTC. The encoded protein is CASSADWIHEQYF.

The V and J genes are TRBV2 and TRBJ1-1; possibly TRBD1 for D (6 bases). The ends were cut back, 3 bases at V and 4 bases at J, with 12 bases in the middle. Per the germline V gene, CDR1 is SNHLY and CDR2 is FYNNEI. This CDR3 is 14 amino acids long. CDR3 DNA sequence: TGTGCCAGCAGTGATAGGATAGGGGGCACTGAAGCTTTCTTT. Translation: CASSDRIGGTEAFF.

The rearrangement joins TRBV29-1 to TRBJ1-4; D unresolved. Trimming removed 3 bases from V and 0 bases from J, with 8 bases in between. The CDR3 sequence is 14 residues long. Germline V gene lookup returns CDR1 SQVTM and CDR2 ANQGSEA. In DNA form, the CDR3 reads TGCAGCGTTGAGGAGGATGCAACTAATGAAAAACTGTTTTTT. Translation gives CSVEEDATNEKLFF. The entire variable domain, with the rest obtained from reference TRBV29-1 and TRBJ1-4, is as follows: SAVISQKPSRDICQRGTSLTIQCQVDSQVTMMFWYRQQPGQSLTLIATANQGSEATYESGFVIDKFPISRPNLTFSTLTVSNMSPEDSSIYLCSVEEDATNEKLFFGSGTQLSVL.

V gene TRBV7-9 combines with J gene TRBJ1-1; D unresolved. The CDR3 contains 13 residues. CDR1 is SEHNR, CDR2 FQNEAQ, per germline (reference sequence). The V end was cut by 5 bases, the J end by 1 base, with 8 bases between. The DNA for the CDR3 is TGTGCCAGCAGCCCTAGTGCGAACACTGAAGCTTTCTTT. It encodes CASSPSANTEAFF.

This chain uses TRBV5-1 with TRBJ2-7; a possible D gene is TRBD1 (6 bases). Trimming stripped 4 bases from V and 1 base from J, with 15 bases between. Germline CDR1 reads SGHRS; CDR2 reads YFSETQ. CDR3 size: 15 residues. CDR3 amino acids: CASSPTSTGSYEQYF. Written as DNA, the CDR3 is TGCGCCAGCAGCCCCACTTCGACAGGATCCTACGAGCAGTACTTC.

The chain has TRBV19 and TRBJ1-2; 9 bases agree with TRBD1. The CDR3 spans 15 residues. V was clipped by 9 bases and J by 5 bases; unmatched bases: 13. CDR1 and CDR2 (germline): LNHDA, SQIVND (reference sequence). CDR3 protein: CASAMDRGMAYGYTF. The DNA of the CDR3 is TGTGCCAGCGCGATGGACAGGGGTATGGCTTATGGCTACACCTTC.

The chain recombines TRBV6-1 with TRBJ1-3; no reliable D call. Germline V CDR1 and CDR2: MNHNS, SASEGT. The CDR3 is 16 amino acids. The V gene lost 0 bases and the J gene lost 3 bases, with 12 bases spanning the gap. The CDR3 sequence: CASSEASTASGNTIYF. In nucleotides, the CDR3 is TGTGCCAGCAGTGAAGCAAGCACAGCAAGTGGAAACACCATATATTTT.